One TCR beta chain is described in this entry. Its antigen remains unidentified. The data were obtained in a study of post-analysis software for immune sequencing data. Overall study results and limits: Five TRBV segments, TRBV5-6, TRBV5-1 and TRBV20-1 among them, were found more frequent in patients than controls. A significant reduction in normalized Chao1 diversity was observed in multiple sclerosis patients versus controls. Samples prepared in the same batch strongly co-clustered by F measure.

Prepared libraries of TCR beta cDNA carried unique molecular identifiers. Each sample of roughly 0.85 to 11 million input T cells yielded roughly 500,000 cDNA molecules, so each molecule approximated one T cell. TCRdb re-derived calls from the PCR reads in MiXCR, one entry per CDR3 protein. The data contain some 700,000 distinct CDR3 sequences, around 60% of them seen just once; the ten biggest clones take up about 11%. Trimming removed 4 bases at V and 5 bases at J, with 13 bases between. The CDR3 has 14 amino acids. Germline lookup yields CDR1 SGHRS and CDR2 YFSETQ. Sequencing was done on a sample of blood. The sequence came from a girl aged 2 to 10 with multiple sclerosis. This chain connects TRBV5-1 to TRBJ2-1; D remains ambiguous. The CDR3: CASSPENQNNEQFF. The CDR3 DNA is TGCGCCAGCAGCCCGGAGAATCAAAACAATGAGCAGTTCTTC.